This T cell receptor (beta chain) was profiled in a study of shared clonotypes between healthy human individuals (dated by TCRdb to 2018 to 2021). As for the study more broadly: A couple of women and three men aged 18 to 49 years were included in the cohort. For each donor, CD4 naive and CD4 memory were each run on three plates, CD8 naive on two plates, and CD8 memory on one plate. To increase sequencing depth and limit assay-specific biases, TCR repertoire library preparation and sequencing were carried out by different laboratories using diverse techniques. Between about 0.8 and 9 billion PBMCs per donor were obtained by leukapheresis. The study deeply sequenced blood TCR repertoires of about five healthy adults to estimate repertoire size and the extent of clonotype sharing between individuals.

To note about this clone: Its antigen is unknown. No much larger clone exists at a distance of one base, and base qualities are not known.

CD8 naive samples consisted of CD45RO-negative cells that were positively selected for CCR7, yielding a CD45RA+CCR7+ population without TemRA cells. The donors were healthy, HIV-negative adults who had no recently reported acute infections or vaccinations. Every donor was a Caucasian adult residing in Nashville, Tennessee, USA. After blood collection by leukapheresis, PBMCs were isolated using Ficoll-Histopaque density gradient centrifugation and then cryopreserved in the vapor phase of liquid nitrogen. Analytical flow cytometry was used to check the purity and quantity of each magnetically sorted T cell population. Genomic DNA was isolated from each sorted fraction and quantified by UV absorbance on a Nanodrop 2000c. Summary of the overall study and its limitations: Even with the large sequencing depth, rarefaction of the sorted-subset datasets indicated that sequencing was incomplete. Compared with non-shared clonotypes, clonotypes shared by all four sorted-subset donors had higher generation probabilities. Sampling was restricted to blood, and TCR repertoires in tissue are likely to differ from TCR repertoires in blood. Naive subsets generally had larger estimated clonotype richness than memory subsets. Because the study included a small number of donors, the genetic and exposure-history diversity represented was limited. When several donors were compared, the shared fraction of clonotypes was around 5% for naive CD4, approximately 3.3% for naive CD8, more than 2% for memory CD4, and less than 0.45% for memory CD8. Pairwise subsampling indicated that sequencing depth was expected to affect the degree of clonotype sharing among donors.

Relative to germline, V is missing 0 bases and J is missing 6 bases, with 2 bases of the junction outside any gene match. The CDR3 runs 15 amino acids, cysteine and phenylalanine included. The DNA shown is the 45-base CDR3, in frame from base 1. Based on the germline V gene, the CDR1 and CDR2 sequences are SQVTM and ANQGSEA. Using the deep immunoSEQ assay, TCR CDR3 regions were amplified from genomic DNA by multiplex PCR. Extracted genomic DNA from each cell subset was distributed evenly across all wells of several immunoSEQ 96-well plates, and each plate was treated as a replicate. For sorted subsets, each replicate PCR was loaded with roughly 200 ng genomic DNA, equivalent to about 30,000 T cell genomes. Purified libraries were measured with a Qubit 3.0 fluorometer, size-checked on a Bioanalyzer 2100, and measured again with the KAPA Library Quantification kit. Each immunoSEQ 96-well plate was sequenced on its own single-read 150-cycle Illumina NextSeq 550 flow cell. In the authors' own workflow: Because the immunoSEQ output included only junctional sequences and no quality scores, the filtering could not be the same as the filtering used for full-length reads. To assign V/J genes and CDR3, sequences were annotated against IMGT germline references using PyIR, a Python wrapper for IgBLAST v1.9. Reads with weak V/J assignments (E-value above 1e-6), missing CDR3, stop codons, out-of-frame junctions, or ambiguous translated residues were removed. V3J clonotypes were defined by identical inferred V gene, J gene, and CDR3 amino acid sequence. The percentage overlap between two repertoires was calculated by dividing the number of shared unique clonotypes by the size of the smaller repertoire. Repertoire richness was assessed with RTK rarefaction, the Chao1 estimator, and Recon v2.1 estimates of unobserved clonotypes. For all TCRbeta clonotypes obtained by the gDNA method from a few donors, generation probabilities were computed with OLGA. The table was pulled from immuneACCESS by TCRdb, which kept in-frame rearrangements only. Such tables lose some clones; where checked, under half of the loss comes from unresolved V genes, and the rest has no known cause. V and J calls and clone size come straight from that table; D and trimming were deduced from the DNA. The sample table records some 2 million clones; just under 95% of these occur just once. The ten biggest clones cover about 1.1% of the sample.

This receptor was identified in a man younger than 30 in good health. The sequencing sample was made of naive CD8+ T cells sorted from blood. The cell subset or site tag for this specimen amounts to: CD45RA+CCR7+. The rearrangement combines TRBV29-1 with TRBJ2-3; 14 middle bases align to TRBD2. In nucleotide form, the sequence is TGCAGCGTTGAAGACCGGACTAGCGGGAGGGATACGCAGTATTTT. This yields the protein CSVEDRTSGRDTQYF.